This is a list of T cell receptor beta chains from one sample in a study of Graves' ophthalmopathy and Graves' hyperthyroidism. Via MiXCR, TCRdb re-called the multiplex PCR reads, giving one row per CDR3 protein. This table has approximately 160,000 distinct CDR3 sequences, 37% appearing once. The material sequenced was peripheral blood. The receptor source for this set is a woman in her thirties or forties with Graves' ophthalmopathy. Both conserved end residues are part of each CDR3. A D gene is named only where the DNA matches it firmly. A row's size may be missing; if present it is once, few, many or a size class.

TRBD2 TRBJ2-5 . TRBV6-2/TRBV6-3 TGTGCCAGCAGGACACTAGCGGGAGTAGGGCAAGAGACCCAGTACTTC CASRTLAGVGQETQYF
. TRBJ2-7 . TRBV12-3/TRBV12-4 TGTGCCAGCAGTTCCGGGACTGCCTACGAGCAGTACTTC CASSSGTAYEQYF
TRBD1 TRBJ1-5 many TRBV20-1 TGCAGTGCTAGTTCCGACAGGGGAGGCAATCAGCCCCAGCATTTT CSASSDRGGNQPQHF
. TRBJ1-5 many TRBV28 TGTGCCAGCCGCACAGGCCCATTAGGGCAGCCCCAGCATTTT CASRTGPLGQPQHF
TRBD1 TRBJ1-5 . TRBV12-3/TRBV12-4 TGTGCCAGCAGTTACCCCGGACAGGGTAGCAATCAGCCCCAGCATTTT CASSYPGQGSNQPQHF
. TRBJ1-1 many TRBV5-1 TGCGCCAGCAGCTCCGGACAAGAGAACACTGAAGCTTTCTTT CASSSGQENTEAFF
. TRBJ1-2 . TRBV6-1 TGTGCCAGCAGACACCAGGGGAGATATGGCTACACCTTC CASRHQGRYGYTF
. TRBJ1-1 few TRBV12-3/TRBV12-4 TGTGCCAGCGCCACCTGGGGGGCACGGAACACTGAAGCTTTCTTT CASATWGARNTEAFF
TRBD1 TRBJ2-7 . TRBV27 TGTGCCAGCAGCCCACAGGGGACCCACGAGCAGTACTTC CASSPQGTHEQYF
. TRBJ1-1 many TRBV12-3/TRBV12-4 TGTGCCAGCAGTTTAGGTTGGAACACTGAAGCTTTCTTT CASSLGWNTEAFF
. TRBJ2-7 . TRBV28 TGTGCCAGCAGTTCGAAGGCGGGTACGGGGCTTGCGGTGCAGTACTTC CASSSKAGTGLAVQYF
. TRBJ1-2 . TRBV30 TGTGCCTGGAGTGGTGCCTATGGCTACACCTTC CAWSGAYGYTF
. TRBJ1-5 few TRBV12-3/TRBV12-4 TGTGCCAGCAGGTCAGCGGGGTATAGCAATCAGCCCCAGCATTTT CASRSAGYSNQPQHF
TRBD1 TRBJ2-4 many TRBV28 TGTGCCAGCAGTAAGGTACAGGGGGAGGACATTCAGTACTTC CASSKVQGEDIQYF
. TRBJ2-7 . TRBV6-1 TGTGCCAGCAGTGAAGCGGGATATTACTACGAGCAGTACTTC CASSEAGYYYEQYF
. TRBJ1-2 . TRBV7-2 TGTGCCAGCAGCTCCTACGGGGGGAAGGGGTATGGCTACACCTTC CASSSYGGKGYGYTF
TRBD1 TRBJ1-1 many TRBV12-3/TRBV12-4 TGTGCCAGCAGTCTCGGACAGGGGCGGAACACTGAAGCTTTCTTT CASSLGQGRNTEAFF
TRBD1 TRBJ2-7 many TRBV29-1 TGCAGCGTACCACAGGGGGCCTACGAGCAGTACTTC CSVPQGAYEQYF
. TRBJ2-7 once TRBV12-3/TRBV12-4 TGTGCCAGCAGGGGTAGGGGGAACCAGCCCTACGAGCAGTACTTC CASRGRGNQPYEQYF
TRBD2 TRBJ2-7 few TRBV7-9 TGTGCCAGCAGCAGTAGGGGAGCGGGAGCCTACGAGCAGTACTTC CASSSRGAGAYEQYF
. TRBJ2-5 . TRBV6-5 TGTGCCAGCAGTTACAGGGGTCATGAGACCCAGTACTTC CASSYRGHETQYF
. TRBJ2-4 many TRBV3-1 TGTGCCAGCAGCCAAGATTTTGGGGGAGCCAAAAACATTCAGTACTTC CASSQDFGGAKNIQYF
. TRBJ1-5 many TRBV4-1 TGCGCCAGCAGCCCTTGGGTCAGCAATCAGCCCCAGCATTTT CASSPWVSNQPQHF
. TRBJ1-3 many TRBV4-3 TGCGCCAGCAGCCAGGGACCTCTCTCTGGAAACACCATATATTTT CASSQGPLSGNTIYF
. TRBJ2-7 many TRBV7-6 TGTGCCAGCAGCTTAGAATCAGCCTACGAGCAGTACTTC CASSLESAYEQYF
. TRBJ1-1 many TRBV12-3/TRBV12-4 TGTGCCAGCAGCCCAGGATTTGGGGGCGCTGAAGCTTTCTTT CASSPGFGGAEAFF
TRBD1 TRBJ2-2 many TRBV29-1 TGCAGCGTGCCGGGACAGGGGAACACCGGGGAGCTGTTTTTT CSVPGQGNTGELFF
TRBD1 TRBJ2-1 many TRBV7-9 TGTGCCAGCAGCTTAAGGCCGGGACAGGGGAACGAGCAGTTCTTC CASSLRPGQGNEQFF
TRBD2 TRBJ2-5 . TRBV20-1 TGCAGTGCGTCGACTAGCGGGGGAACGTACCAAGAGACCCAGTACTTC CSASTSGGTYQETQYF
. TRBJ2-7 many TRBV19 TGTGCCAGTAAAGGGCTGAGCTCCTACGAGCAGTACTTC CASKGLSSYEQYF
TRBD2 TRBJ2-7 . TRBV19 TGTGCCAGTAGCTTGACTAGCGGAGGCGAGCAGTACTTC CASSLTSGGEQYF
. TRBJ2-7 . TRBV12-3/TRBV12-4 TGTGCCAGCAGGGGTGAGGACAACTCCTACGAGCAGTACTTC CASRGEDNSYEQYF
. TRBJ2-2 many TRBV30 TGTGCCTGGGTCCGGGACCCAACCGGGGAGCTGTTTTTT CAWVRDPTGELFF
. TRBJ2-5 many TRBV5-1 TGCGCCAGCAGACGGGACACCGAAGAGACCCAGTACTTC CASRRDTEETQYF
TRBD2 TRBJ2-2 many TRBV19 TGTGCCAGTAGATCCCGACTAGCGGGAGACACCGGGGAGCTGTTTTTT CASRSRLAGDTGELFF
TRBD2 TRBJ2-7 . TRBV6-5 TGTGCCAGCAGTTGGAGGACTAGCGGGAGGGCCGAAGAGCAGTACTTC CASSWRTSGRAEEQYF
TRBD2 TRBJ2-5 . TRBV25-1 TGTGCCAGCAGTGAACCGTCTAGCGGTGAAGAGACCCAGTACTTC CASSEPSSGEETQYF
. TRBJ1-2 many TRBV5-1 TGCGCCAGCAGCTTGGAGGACGCTAACTATGGCTACACCTTC CASSLEDANYGYTF
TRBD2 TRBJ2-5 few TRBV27 TGTGCCAGCAGTCCCCTAGCGGGGCATGAGACCCAGTACTTC CASSPLAGHETQYF
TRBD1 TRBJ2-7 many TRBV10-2 TGCGCCAGCAGTGCAGACAGGGACGAGCAGTACTTC CASSADRDEQYF
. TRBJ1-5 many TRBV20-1 TGCAGTGCTAGAGCCAGGCAGGAATTGAATCAGCCCCAGCATTTT CSARARQELNQPQHF
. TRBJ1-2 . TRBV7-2 TGTGCCAGCAGCTTGTCCAGGCTCAACTATGGCTACACCTTC CASSLSRLNYGYTF
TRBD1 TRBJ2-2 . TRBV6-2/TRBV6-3 TGTGCCAGCAGCCGACAGGGTCGCAGCTCCGGGGAGCTGTTTTTT CASSRQGRSSGELFF
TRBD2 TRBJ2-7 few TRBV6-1 TGTGCCAGCGGCAGGGAACTAGCGGGAGGAGGCTACGAGCAGTACTTC CASGRELAGGGYEQYF
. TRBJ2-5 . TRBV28 TGTGCCAGCAGTCCCTCTAGTCACGAGACCCAGTACTTC CASSPSSHETQYF
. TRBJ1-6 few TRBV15 TGTGCCACCAGCAGACAGGGAGGCTCCTATAATTCACCCCTCCACTTT CATSRQGGSYNSPLHF
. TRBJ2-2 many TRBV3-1 TGTGCCAGCAGAACCATGGCCGGGGAGCTGTTTTTT CASRTMAGELFF
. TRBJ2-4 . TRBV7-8 TGTGCCAGCAGCTTAGTGACCCCCGAGGTGAACATTCAGTACTTC CASSLVTPEVNIQYF
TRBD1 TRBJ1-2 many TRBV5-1 TGCGCCAGCAGCTTAGGGCGGACAGGCAGACACGCGGATGGCTACACCTTC CASSLGRTGRHADGYTF
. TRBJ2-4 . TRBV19 TGTGCCAGTAGTTCCTCCCCGGGTCAAAACATTCAGTACTTC CASSSSPGQNIQYF
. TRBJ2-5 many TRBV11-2 TGTGCCAGCAGCGGCCGCGGGGTACAAGAGACCCAGTACTTC CASSGRGVQETQYF
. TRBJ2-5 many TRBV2 TGTGCCAGCAGGAGGACAGCGGCGGAGACCCAGTACTTC CASRRTAAETQYF
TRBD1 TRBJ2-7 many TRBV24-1 TGTGCCACCAGTGACCCCGGGACAGGAGCTAACGAGCAGTACTTC CATSDPGTGANEQYF
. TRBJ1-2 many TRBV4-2 TGTGCCAGCAGCGAACAGTCCGAACAACCTTTAGACGGCTACACCTTC CASSEQSEQPLDGYTF
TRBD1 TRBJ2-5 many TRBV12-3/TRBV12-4 TGTGCCAGCAGTTTAGGGACAGGGGTAGAGACCCAGTACTTC CASSLGTGVETQYF
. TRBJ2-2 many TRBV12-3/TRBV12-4 TGTGCCAGCAGTTCGGCAGGATGGACCGGGGAGCTGTTTTTT CASSSAGWTGELFF
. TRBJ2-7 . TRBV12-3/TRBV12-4 TGTGCCAGCACCAGACAGGTTTCCTACGAGCAGTACTTC CASTRQVSYEQYF
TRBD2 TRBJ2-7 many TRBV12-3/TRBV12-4 TGTGCCAGCAGTTTATACCGTAGCGGGGGCGCGGGGGAGCAGTACTTC CASSLYRSGGAGEQYF